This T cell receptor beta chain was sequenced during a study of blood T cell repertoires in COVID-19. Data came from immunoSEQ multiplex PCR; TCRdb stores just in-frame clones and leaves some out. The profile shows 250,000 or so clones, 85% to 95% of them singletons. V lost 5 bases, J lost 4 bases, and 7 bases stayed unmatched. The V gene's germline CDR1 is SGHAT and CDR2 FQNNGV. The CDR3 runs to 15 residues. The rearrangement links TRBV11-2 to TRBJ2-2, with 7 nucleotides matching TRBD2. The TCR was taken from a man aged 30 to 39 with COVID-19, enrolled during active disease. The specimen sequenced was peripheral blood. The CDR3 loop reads CASSPGDYPTGELFF. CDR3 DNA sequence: TGTGCCAGCAGCCCCGGGGACTATCCCACCGGGGAGCTGTTTTTT.